This T cell receptor beta chain was found in a study of cytomegalovirus exposure and HLA in healthy donors. TCRdb keeps only in-frame clones here, not all; method: immunoSEQ multiplex PCR. The sample includes more than 200,000 clones, less than 90% of them seen just once. A remark on this clone: The junction differs from germline at one of its ends, possibly a read error.

The CDR3 extends over 11 amino acids. Per germline, CDR1 SGDLS and CDR2 YYNGEE. The sequence came from a man aged 18 to 35 in good health and CMV-seropositive. Sample: PBMCs. This chain uses TRBV9 with TRBJ1-3, with a tentative D call TRBD1 (6 bases). CDR3 nucleotides: TGTGCCCGCAGGGGTGGAAACACCATATATTTT. It translates to CARRGGNTIYF.